These 5 T cell receptor beta chains were all obtained from the same sample, sequenced in a study of neurological immune-mediated disorders. TCRdb re-derived calls from the 5' RACE reads in MiXCR, one entry per CDR3 protein. The sample holds 65,000 to 85,000 distinct CDR3 sequences; 3.2% are singletons and the top ten take under 6.5%. The sequenced sample consisted of PBMCs. The source of these receptors is a woman aged 45-65 years with multiple sclerosis.

This clonotype was counted ten times or more. The chain couples TRBV28 to TRBJ2-3; 9 positions agree with TRBD2. Trimming took 3 bases from V and 1 from J; bases not matched to a gene: 2. This CDR3 spans 15 amino acids. CDR1 MDHEN and CDR2 SYDVKM come from the germline V gene. The CDR3, as DNA: TGTGCCAGCAGTTTGCGGGGGGGGGGCACAGATACGCAGTATTTT. Translated, it gives CASSLRGGGTDTQYF.

This clonotype was found many times. The chain joins TRBV7-2 to TRBJ2-1; tentative D call: TRBD2 (6 bases). With 4 bases removed from V and 0 bases from J, the gap between germline ends came to 13 bases. Germline V gene data show CDR1 as SGHTA and CDR2 as FQGNSA. The CDR3 is 16 amino acids. The CDR3 DNA is TGTGCCAGCAGCTATTTAGCGGCGAGCTCCTACAATGAGCAGTTCTTC. It codes for CASSYLAASSYNEQFF.

V and J are TRBV12-3 or TRBV12-4 and TRBJ1-6; D is unresolved. V shed 6 bases and J shed 8 bases, with 8 bases lying between them. The CDR3 runs to 12 residues. The CDR3 DNA follows: TGTGCCAGCAGCCCGACTCATTCACCCCTCCACTTT. Translated, it gives CASSPTHSPLHF.

This clonotype showed up many times. This chain connects TRBV20-1 to TRBJ2-3; D tentatively reads TRBD1 or TRBD2 (5 bases each). The CDR3 totals 16 residues. CDR1 is DFQATT, CDR2 SNEGSKA, per germline (reference sequence). Trimming took 7 bases from V and 0 from J, leaving 20 bases between them. The CDR3 DNA reads as TGCAGTGTTGGTCCCCCACAGGAGGCTAGCACAGATACGCAGTATTTT. Protein product: CSVGPPQEASTDTQYF.

In this sample, this clonotype turned up many times. The chain links TRBV12-3 or TRBV12-4 to TRBJ2-5; 8 bases map to TRBD2. After removal of 6 bases from V and 2 bases from J, the junction contained 8 bases not matched to a gene. This CDR3 contains 15 residues. CDR3 protein: CASSSPGGGQETQYF. CDR3 in DNA: TGTGCCAGCAGCTCCCCCGGGGGGGGGCAAGAGACCCAGTACTTC.